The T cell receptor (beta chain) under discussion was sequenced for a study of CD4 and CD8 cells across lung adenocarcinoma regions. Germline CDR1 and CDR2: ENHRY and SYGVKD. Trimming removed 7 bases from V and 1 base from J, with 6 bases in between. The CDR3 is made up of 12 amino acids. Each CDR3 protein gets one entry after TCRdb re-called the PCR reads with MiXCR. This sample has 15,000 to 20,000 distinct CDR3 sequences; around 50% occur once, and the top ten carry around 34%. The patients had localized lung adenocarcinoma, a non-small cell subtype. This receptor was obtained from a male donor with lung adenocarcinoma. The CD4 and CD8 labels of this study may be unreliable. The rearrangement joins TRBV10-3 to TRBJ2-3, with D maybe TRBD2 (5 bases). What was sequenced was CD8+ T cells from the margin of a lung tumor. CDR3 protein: CAINGGTDTQYF. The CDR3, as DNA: TGTGCCATCAACGGGGGCACAGATACGCAGTATTTT.